What follows is one TCR beta chain and its context. As yet, its antigen is unknown. This table comes from immunoSEQ multiplex PCR, and its TCRdb copy is limited to in-frame clones, with some not included. The data show just under 50,000 clones, with 70% to 85% seen just once and roughly 0.45% held by the top ten. These data originate in a study of graft-versus-host responses after intestinal transplantation. Notes on the study in general: Early post-transplant declines in HvG were associated with peak levels of circulating GvH clones.

The CDR3 runs 18 residues. Germline V lookup: CDR1 KGHSH, CDR2 LQKENI. The V and J ends lost 3 bases and 6 bases, in that order; junction bases with no gene match: 15. This TCR derives from a human donor who was the organ donor for an intestinal transplant. The gene calls are TRBV18 and TRBJ2-1, with 9 bases aligning to TRBD2. This specimen was unstimulated CD4+ T cells sorted from spleen or lymph node cells, taken before transplant. CDR3 coding DNA: TGTGCCAGCTCACCCCGATCTAGCGGGGCAACAATCCCCAATGAGCAGTTCTTC. It yields the protein CASSPRSSGATIPNEQFF.